This T cell receptor (beta chain) was captured by sequencing in a study of T cells after yellow fever vaccination (dated 2019 in TCRdb). For the wider study: Libraries from fractions with low cell numbers were prepared with the SMART-Seq v4 Ultra Low Input RNA kit. Bulk TCR alpha and beta repertoires were sequenced longitudinally to track T-cell clones before and after primary and booster YFV17D yellow fever vaccination. Two healthy male donors, one aged 18 to 30 and one aged 30 to 40 years, made up the cohort. Blood was collected at multiple timepoints before and after primary and secondary immunization, and bulk PBMC replicates and cell subsets were isolated. The paper as a whole reports these results and caveats: Because the study included only a couple of donors, the extent to which the findings can be generalized is limited. Most clones expanded after primary vaccination were re-detected after the booster (about 96% of CD4 and approximately 88% of CD8), suggesting broad memory maintenance. Computational filtering was needed because FACS-sorted repertoires could contain abundant contaminating clonotypes from the bulk population. Compared with the primary T-cell response, the secondary T-cell response was faster but weaker, reaching its peak on day 5 rather than on day 15. A small fraction of clonotypes appeared in both the CD4 and CD8 compartments, likely as a result of convergent recombination.

The treatment or condition label, read with the paper, signifies: live attenuated yellow fever vaccine strain. Two biological replicates of bulk PBMCs were collected at each blood-draw timepoint. PBMCs were isolated from peripheral blood using a standard Ficoll-Paque protocol. TriZol was used to extract RNA from bulk PBMCs, from CD4 and CD8 fractions, and from dextramer-positive and dextramer-negative fractions. CDR3 length: 11 amino acids, cysteine to phenylalanine. The CDR3 DNA has 33 bases and is translated from base 1. The trim is 6 bases for V and 9 bases for J, with a gap of 9 bases between the germline ends. CDR1 and CDR2 are drawn from the germline V gene: MNHNS, SASEGT. Notes on this clonotype: Its antigen is currently not known. One base away there is no much larger clone; base qualities are not given.

Instrument on record: Illumina NovaSeq 6000. Synthesis of TCR cDNA relied on 5'RACE template switching, a step that introduced a universal primer site along with unique molecular identifiers. cDNA synthesis was primed from both the TCR alpha and TCR beta constant segments. Libraries were amplified in two PCR steps, with sample barcodes and sequencing adapters added in the second step. Sequencing of libraries was performed on Illumina HiSeq 2500 (2x100 bp) or NovaSeq (2x150 bp). On the study's bioinformatics: Demultiplexing of reads and collapsing into UMI consensus sequences were performed with MIGEC, and V(D)J alignment was carried out with MiXCR. Vaccine-responding clonotypes were defined with edgeR using replicate PBMC samples, requiring FDR below 0.01 and a log2 fold change above 5 up to day 15. CD4 or CD8 identity was assigned to each bulk clonotype according to whether the clonotype was present at higher abundance in the sequenced CD4 repertoire or the sequenced CD8 repertoire. In TCRdb, the public reads were trimmed at Q25 with fastp and aligned with MiXCR, with productive beta chains retained. Rows matching on CDR3 protein sequence are summarized as one entry with the most common DNA and genes. It is TCRdb's table, rather than the study itself, that gives the V and J calls and clone size. The sample table holds about 340,000 distinct CDR3 sequences, of which about 4% were seen once. The top ten hold 20% to 25% of the sample.

The TCR was taken from a man aged 18 to 30 who received the YFV17D yellow fever vaccine. The sample was PBMCs, taken 5 days after the yellow fever booster vaccination. This sequence uses TRBV6-1 and TRBJ2-1; TRBD2 is a weak D gene call, 6 bases matching. CDR3 sequence: CASRGGTEQFF. The DNA sequence is as follows: TGTGCCAGCAGGGGGGGTACTGAGCAGTTCTTC.